One and the same sample provided the 23 T cell receptor beta chains below, sequenced in a study of post-analysis software for immune sequencing data. Study-level points and caveats: There were five or six TRBV segments more frequent in patients than controls, and TRBV5-6, TRBV5-1 and TRBV20-1 were among them.

Unique molecular identifiers featured in each of the TCR beta cDNA libraries. TCRdb called the PCR reads again in MiXCR, with one record for every CDR3 protein. The sample includes approximately 400,000 distinct CDR3 sequences, about a third seen only once; the top ten take roughly 13%. Antigens of these TCRs are unknown. Sample: blood. The source of these receptors is a girl under 18 with multiple sclerosis.

The rearrangement links TRBV7-8 to TRBJ2-7; D uncertain. CDR1 and CDR2 (germline): SGHVS, FQNEAQ. CDR3 length equals 14 residues. V lost 2 bases, J lost 3 bases, and 11 bases lay in between. CDR3 DNA sequence: TGTGCCAGCAGCTTACCGTCGGCGATCTACGAGCAGTACTTC. Protein: CASSLPSAIYEQYF. Combining the CDR3 with reference TRBV7-8 and TRBJ2-7 gives the whole variable domain GAGVSQSPRYKVAKRGQDVALRCDPISGHVSLFWYQQALGQGPEFLTYFQNEAQLDKSGLPSDRFFAERPEGSVSTLKIQRTQQEDSAVYLCASSLPSAIYEQYFGPGTRLTVT.

This clonotype was counted a few times. The chain uses TRBV19 and TRBJ2-7; 8 nucleotides match TRBD1. The CDR3 is 15 amino acids. Germline values: CDR1 LNHDA, CDR2 SQIVND (reference sequence). J gave up 5 bases and V 10 bases, and 16 bases lay outside the gene matches. DNA of the CDR3: TGTGCCACCTCACCCCAACGGACAGGGCGGAACGAGCAGTACTTC. Protein product: CATSPQRTGRNEQYF.

This clonotype has more than one count but fewer than ten. The chain links TRBV2 to TRBJ1-1, with D perhaps matching TRBD1 (5 bases). The CDR3 runs to 15 residues. Deletions cut 5 bases from V and 2 bases from J, with 15 bases between. In germline, CDR1 is SNHLY, CDR2 FYNNEI. CDR3 nucleotides: TGTGCCAGCAGTCGTACCCGACAGCCCAACACTGAAGCTTTCTTT. Its protein product is CASSRTRQPNTEAFF.

This clonotype was observed a few times. The chain links TRBV11-2 to TRBJ1-1; D gene uncertain. V gave up 5 bases and J gave up 5 bases, with 12 bases separating them. Germline assignment: CDR1 SGHAT and CDR2 FQNNGV. The CDR3 runs 13 residues. The CDR3 DNA reads as TGTGCCAGCAGCCCCCGCGGGGAGACTGAAGCTTTCTTT. Translation gives CASSPRGETEAFF.

This clonotype was recorded many times. This CDR3 is CASTSRADTQYF. CDR3 in DNA: TGTGCCAGCACTTCTAGGGCAGATACGCAGTATTTT. The chain recombines TRBV6-2 or TRBV6-3 with TRBJ2-3; no definite D call. The V end was cut by 7 bases, the J end by 4 bases, with 9 bases between. CDR1 is MNHEY and CDR2 is SVGEGT in the germline V gene. CDR3 length equals 12 residues.

This clonotype was detected only a few times. The gene calls are TRBV7-9 and TRBJ2-7; 14 positions agree with TRBD2. Germline V CDR1 and CDR2: SEHNR, FQNEAQ (reference sequence). Trimming at V came to 4 bases and at J to 4 bases, leaving 9 bases not matched to a gene. The length of the CDR3 is 17 residues. The CDR3 bases are TGTGCCAGCAGCTCCTGGACTAGCGGGGGGCCAACATACGAGCAGTACTTC. It translates to CASSSWTSGGPTYEQYF.

The rearrangement uses TRBV28 and TRBJ2-3; 9 positions agree with TRBD1. CDR1 is MDHEN and CDR2 is SYDVKM in the germline V gene. V trimming: 3 bases; J trimming: 3 bases; junction bases outside the gene matches: 4. The CDR3 length is 15 residues. In nucleotides, the CDR3 is TGTGCCAGCAGTTTGGGGGGACAGGGAACAGATACGCAGTATTTT. It encodes CASSLGGQGTDTQYF. Based on the CDR3 plus reference TRBV28 and TRBJ2-3, the full variable domain is DVKVTQSSRYLVKRTGEKVFLECVQDMDHENMFWYRQDPGLGLRLIYFSYDVKMKEKGDIPEGYSVSREKKERFSLILESASTNQTSMYLCASSLGGQGTDTQYFGPGTRLTVL.

The chain employs TRBV10-3 and TRBJ2-7; 7 nucleotides align to TRBD1. The CDR3 has 15 amino acids. V lost 5 bases to trimming and J lost 1 base; unmatched junction nucleotides: 8. Germline V gene sequence: CDR1 ENHRY, CDR2 SYGVKD. The DNA for the CDR3 is TGTGCCATCAGTTCATGGGACAGTCCGTCCTACGAGCAGTACTTC. It yields the protein CAISSWDSPSYEQYF.

This chain links TRBV20-1 with TRBJ2-3; no clear D. CDR3 size: 17 residues. Per the germline V gene, CDR1 is DFQATT and CDR2 is SNEGSKA (reference sequence). V shed 5 bases and J shed 0 bases, with 21 bases lying between them. CDR3 nucleotide sequence: TGCAGTGCTGAGGCGACATCCTGGCAGTCAAGCACAGATACGCAGTATTTT. Encoded protein: CSAEATSWQSSTDTQYF.

The genes are TRBV6-2 or TRBV6-3 and TRBJ2-5; 7 positions agree with TRBD2. This CDR3 contains 16 residues. V shed 2 bases and J 4 bases; nucleotides not matched to a gene: 10. Germline V gene data show CDR1 as MNHEY and CDR2 as SVGEGT. The DNA of the CDR3 is TGTGCCAGCAGTTACGAACGTCCGCGGGGGAGAGAGACCCAGTACTTC. Translated: CASSYERPRGRETQYF.

CDR3 bases: TGTGCCAGCAGTGACAGGGTGGGGAACACTGAAGCTTTCTTT. This sequence encodes CASSDRVGNTEAFF. The gene calls are TRBV12-3 or TRBV12-4 and TRBJ1-1, with 7 bases fitting TRBD1. This CDR3 is 14 amino acids long. V dropped 5 bases and J dropped 1; count of bases not matched to a gene: 4.

This chain uses TRBV29-1 with TRBJ2-5; D gene ambiguous. The germline gives CDR1 SQVTM, CDR2 ANQGSEA. This CDR3 comprises 16 residues. Trimming left V 0 bases short and J 4 bases short, with 18 bases between. As DNA, the CDR3 is TGCAGCGTTGAAGATCCCAGGATCCATATCGGAGAGACCCAGTACTTC. This codes for CSVEDPRIHIGETQYF.

The chain is built from TRBV6-6 and TRBJ2-7; 9 nucleotides align to TRBD2. V gave up 1 base and J gave up 0 bases; unmatched junction bases: 4. CDR3 size: 16 residues. Germline-derived CDR1 and CDR2 are MNHNY and SVGAGI (reference sequence). CDR3 sequence (DNA): TGTGCCAGCAGTTACTGGCTAGCGGGGAGCTCCTACGAGCAGTACTTC. Translation: CASSYWLAGSSYEQYF.

The rearrangement uses TRBV3-1 and TRBJ2-7; D not certain. The V end lost 5 bases, the J end lost 7 bases, and 24 bases lay between the germline ends. The CDR3 extends over 16 amino acids. CDR1 is LGHDT, CDR2 YNNKEL, per germline (reference sequence). The CDR3 DNA reads TGTGCCAGCAGCTCCCGGGCTTGGGGTTCCTACAATGAGCAGTACTTC. This gives the protein CASSSRAWGSYNEQYF.

The gene calls are TRBV6-2 or TRBV6-3 and TRBJ1-2; D gene unclear. CDR1 and CDR2 from the germline V gene are MNHEY and SVGEGT. Trimming left V 5 bases short and J 1 base short, with 17 bases between. The CDR3 is 16 amino acids. The CDR3 nucleotides are TGTGCCAGCAGTCATACGACCTCAAGTTATAACTATGGCTACACCTTC. This codes for CASSHTTSSYNYGYTF.

The genes are TRBV12-3 or TRBV12-4 and TRBJ2-1; 8 bases map to TRBD1. The CDR3 is 14 residues long. The ends lost 1 base at V and 7 bases at J; junction bases unmatched: 3. CDR3 in amino acids: CASSLVYRGNEQFF. The CDR3 DNA sequence: TGTGCCAGCAGTTTAGTATACAGGGGGAATGAGCAGTTCTTC.

The chain has TRBV7-2 and TRBJ2-3, with D uncertain. The V end was cut by 3 bases, the J end by 4 bases, with 11 bases between. There are 14 residues in the CDR3. Per the germline V gene, CDR1 is SGHTA and CDR2 is FQGNSA. This CDR3 is CASSFPYRSDTQYF. DNA of the CDR3: TGTGCCAGCAGCTTTCCGTACCGATCAGATACGCAGTATTTT.

This clonotype was seen a few times. The CDR3 nucleotides are TGCAGTGCTAGCCGCCTAGATACGCAGTATTTT. It encodes CSASRLDTQYF. The rearrangement uses TRBV20-1 and TRBJ2-3; D ambiguous. CDR1 is DFQATT, CDR2 SNEGSKA, per germline (reference sequence). Trimming pared 3 bases from V and 5 bases from J, leaving 6 bases between. This CDR3 is 11 amino acids long.

This rearrangement joins TRBV18 to TRBJ1-2; TRBD1 matches at 8 bases. Germline-derived CDR1 and CDR2 are KGHSH and LQKENI. The CDR3 length is 15 residues. V was pared by 5 bases and J by 2 bases, with 7 bases of the junction left unmatched. The CDR3 DNA reads as TGTGCCAGCTCAGGGACAGGAGCTTTAAACTATGGCTACACCTTC. This encodes CASSGTGALNYGYTF.

The J gene is TRBJ1-5, the V gene TRBV25-1; 9 positions match TRBD1. Germline CDR1 is MGHDK and CDR2 is SYGVNS. The CDR3 extends over 15 amino acids. With V trimmed by 2 bases and J by 3 bases, 2 bases remained unmatched. The CDR3 here is CASSEGTGFNQPQHF. CDR3 in DNA: TGTGCCAGCAGTGAAGGGACAGGGTTCAATCAGCCCCAGCATTTT.

The sample holds a few counts of this clonotype. The rearrangement uses TRBV29-1 and TRBJ1-2, with D perhaps TRBD1 (6 bases). Trimming took off 1 base at V and 7 bases at J, with 10 bases between the two ends. There are 12 residues in the CDR3. CDR1 and CDR2 (germline): SQVTM, ANQGSEA. CDR3 amino acids: CSVEGQGSGYTF. The CDR3 DNA reads as TGCAGCGTTGAAGGTCAGGGGAGTGGCTACACCTTC.

This clonotype has just a few counts. This chain uses TRBV20-1 with TRBJ2-3, with TRBD2 as a possible D gene (5 bases). The CDR3 spans 16 residues. With 1 base removed from V and 3 bases from J, the gap between germline ends came to 17 bases. Germline values: CDR1 DFQATT, CDR2 SNEGSKA (reference sequence). The CDR3 coding sequence is TGCAGTGCTAGAGTATTGTGGACTTCCGTAACAGATACGCAGTATTTT. Translating gives CSARVLWTSVTDTQYF.

The rearrangement joins TRBV5-5 to TRBJ1-6; D gene ambiguous. Germline-derived CDR1 and CDR2 are SGHKS and YYEKEE (reference sequence). The CDR3 length is 13 residues. The ends were cut back, 0 bases at V and 10 bases at J, with 8 bases in the middle. The DNA of the CDR3 is TGTGCCAGCAGCTTGGAGCTGTGGTCACCCCTCCACTTT. Protein: CASSLELWSPLHF.